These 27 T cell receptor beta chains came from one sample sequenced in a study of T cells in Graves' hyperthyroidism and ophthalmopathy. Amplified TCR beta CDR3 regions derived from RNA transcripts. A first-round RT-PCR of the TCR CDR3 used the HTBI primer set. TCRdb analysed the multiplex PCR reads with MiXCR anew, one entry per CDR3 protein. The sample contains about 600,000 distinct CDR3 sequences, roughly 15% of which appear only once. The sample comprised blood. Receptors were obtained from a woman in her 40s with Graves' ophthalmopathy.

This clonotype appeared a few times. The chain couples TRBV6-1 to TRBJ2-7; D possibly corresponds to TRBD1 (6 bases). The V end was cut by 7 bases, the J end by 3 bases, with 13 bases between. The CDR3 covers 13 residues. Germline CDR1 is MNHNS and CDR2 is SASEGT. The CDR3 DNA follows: TGTGCCAGCACCTACGAAGGGGGCTACGAGCAGTACTTC. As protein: CASTYEGGYEQYF.

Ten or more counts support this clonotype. The DNA of the CDR3 is TGTGCCAGCAGCTCTCCCGCAGGTGTACGTGGTGAAGCTTTCTTT. Encoded protein: CASSSPAGVRGEAFF. The chain has TRBV11-2 and TRBJ1-1; D gene ambiguous. The CDR3 covers 15 residues. Per the germline V gene, CDR1 is SGHAT and CDR2 is FQNNGV. V was cut by 4 bases and J by 7 bases, with 19 bases left in between. Combining the CDR3 with reference TRBV11-2 and TRBJ1-1 gives the whole variable domain EAGVAQSPRYKIIEKRQSVAFWCNPISGHATLYWYQQILGQGPKLLIQFQNNGVVDDSQLPKDRFSAERLKGVDSTLKIQPAKLEDSAVYLCASSSPAGVRGEAFFGQGTRLTVV.

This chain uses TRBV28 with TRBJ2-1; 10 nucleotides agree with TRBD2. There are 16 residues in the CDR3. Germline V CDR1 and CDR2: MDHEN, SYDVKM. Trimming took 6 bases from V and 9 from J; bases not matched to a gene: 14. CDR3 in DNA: TGTGCCAGCAGCCCCCTCCAAGCGGGGGGGCAGAGTGAGCAGTTCTTC. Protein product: CASSPLQAGGQSEQFF.

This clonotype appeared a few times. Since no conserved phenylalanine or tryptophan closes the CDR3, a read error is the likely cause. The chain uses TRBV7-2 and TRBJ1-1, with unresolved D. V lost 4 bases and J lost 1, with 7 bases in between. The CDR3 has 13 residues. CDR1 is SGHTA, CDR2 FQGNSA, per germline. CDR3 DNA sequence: TGTGCCAGCAGCTCGGCCCAGAACACTGAAGCTTTCTCT. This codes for CASSSAQNTEAFS.

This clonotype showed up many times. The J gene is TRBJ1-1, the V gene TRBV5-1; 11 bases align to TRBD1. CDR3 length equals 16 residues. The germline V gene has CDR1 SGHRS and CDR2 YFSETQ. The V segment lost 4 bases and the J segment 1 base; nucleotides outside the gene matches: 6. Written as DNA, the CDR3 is TGCGCCAGCAGCGCGGACAGGGGGCCGGCGAACACTGAAGCTTTCTTT. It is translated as CASSADRGPANTEAFF.

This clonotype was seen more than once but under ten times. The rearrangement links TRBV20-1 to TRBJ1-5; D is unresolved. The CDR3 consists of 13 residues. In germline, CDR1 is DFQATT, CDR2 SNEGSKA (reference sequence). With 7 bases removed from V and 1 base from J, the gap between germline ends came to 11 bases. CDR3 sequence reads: CSVRTSSNQPQHF. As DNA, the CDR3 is TGCAGTGTCAGGACTTCGAGCAATCAGCCCCAGCATTTT.

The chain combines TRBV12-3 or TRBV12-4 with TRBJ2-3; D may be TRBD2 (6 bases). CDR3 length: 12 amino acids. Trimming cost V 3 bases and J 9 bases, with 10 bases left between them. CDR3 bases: TGTGCCAGCAGTTTGGAGGGCCTAACGCAGTATTTT. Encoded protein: CASSLEGLTQYF.

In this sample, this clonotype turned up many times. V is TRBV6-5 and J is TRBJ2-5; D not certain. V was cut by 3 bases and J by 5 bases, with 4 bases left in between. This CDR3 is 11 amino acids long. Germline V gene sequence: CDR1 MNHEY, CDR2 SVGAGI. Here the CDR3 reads CASSYRETQYF. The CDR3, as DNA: TGTGCCAGCAGTTATCGCGAGACCCAGTACTTC.

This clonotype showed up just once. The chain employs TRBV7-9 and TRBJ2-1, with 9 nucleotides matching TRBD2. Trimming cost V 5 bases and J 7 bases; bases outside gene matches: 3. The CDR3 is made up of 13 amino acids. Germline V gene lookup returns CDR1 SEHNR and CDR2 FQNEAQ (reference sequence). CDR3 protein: CASSRLAVNEQFF. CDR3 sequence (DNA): TGTGCCAGCAGCAGACTAGCGGTGAATGAGCAGTTCTTC.

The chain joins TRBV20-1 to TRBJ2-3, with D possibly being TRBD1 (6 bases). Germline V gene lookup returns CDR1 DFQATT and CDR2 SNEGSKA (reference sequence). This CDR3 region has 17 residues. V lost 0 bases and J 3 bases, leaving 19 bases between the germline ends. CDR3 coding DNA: TGCAGTGCTAGAGATCCTAACCGGGCCAGGGGAACAGATACGCAGTATTTT. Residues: CSARDPNRARGTDTQYF.

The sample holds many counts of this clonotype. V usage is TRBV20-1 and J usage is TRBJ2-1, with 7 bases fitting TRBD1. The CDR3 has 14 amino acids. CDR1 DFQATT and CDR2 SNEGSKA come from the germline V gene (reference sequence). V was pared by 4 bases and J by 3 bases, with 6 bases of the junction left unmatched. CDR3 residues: CSAKDRPYYNEQFF. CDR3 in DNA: TGCAGTGCTAAGGACAGGCCTTACTACAATGAGCAGTTCTTC.

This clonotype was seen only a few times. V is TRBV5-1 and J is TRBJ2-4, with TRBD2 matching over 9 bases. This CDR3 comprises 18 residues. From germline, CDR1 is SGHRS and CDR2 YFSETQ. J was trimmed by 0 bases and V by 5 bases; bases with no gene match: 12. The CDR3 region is CASRAGTSNELAKNIQYF. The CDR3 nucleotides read TGCGCCAGCAGGGCCGGGACTAGCAATGAGTTAGCCAAAAACATTCAGTACTTC. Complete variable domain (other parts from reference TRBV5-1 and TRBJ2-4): KAGVTQTPRYLIKTRGQQVTLSCSPISGHRSVSWYQQTPGQGLQFLFEYFSETQRNKGNFPGRFSGRQFSNSRSEMNVSTLELGDSALYLCASRAGTSNELAKNIQYFGAGTRLSVL.

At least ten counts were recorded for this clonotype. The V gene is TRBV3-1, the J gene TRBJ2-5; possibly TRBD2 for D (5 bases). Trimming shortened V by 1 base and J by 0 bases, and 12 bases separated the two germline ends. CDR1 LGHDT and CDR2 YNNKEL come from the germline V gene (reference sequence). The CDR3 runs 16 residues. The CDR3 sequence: CASSQGVRADQETQYF. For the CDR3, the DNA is TGTGCCAGCAGCCAAGGGGTCAGAGCGGACCAAGAGACCCAGTACTTC.

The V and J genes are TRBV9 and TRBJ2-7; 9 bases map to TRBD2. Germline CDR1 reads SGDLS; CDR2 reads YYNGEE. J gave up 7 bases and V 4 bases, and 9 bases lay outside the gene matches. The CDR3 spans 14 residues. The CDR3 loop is CASSFAGGPTEQYF. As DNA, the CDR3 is TGTGCCAGCAGCTTTGCGGGGGGGCCTACGGAGCAGTACTTC.

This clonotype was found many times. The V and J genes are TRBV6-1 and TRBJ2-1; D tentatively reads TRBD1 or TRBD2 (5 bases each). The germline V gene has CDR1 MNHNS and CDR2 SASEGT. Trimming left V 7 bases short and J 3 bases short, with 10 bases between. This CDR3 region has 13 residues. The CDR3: CASTRDGYNEQFF. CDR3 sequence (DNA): TGTGCCAGCACAAGGGACGGCTACAATGAGCAGTTCTTC.

This CDR3 reads CASRPGLALDEQFF. CDR3 bases: TGTGCCAGTAGGCCGGGACTAGCTTTGGATGAGCAGTTCTTC. V and J are TRBV19 and TRBJ2-1; TRBD2 agrees at 9 bases. This CDR3 has 14 amino acids. CDR1 is LNHDA, CDR2 SQIVND, per germline (reference sequence). Losses at the gene ends were 6 bases for V and 8 bases for J; bases not matched to a gene: 8.

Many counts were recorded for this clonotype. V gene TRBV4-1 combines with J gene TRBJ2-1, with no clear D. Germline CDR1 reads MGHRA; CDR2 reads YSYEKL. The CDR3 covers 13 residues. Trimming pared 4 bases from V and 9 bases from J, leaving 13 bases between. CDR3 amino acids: CASSPPDLGEQFF. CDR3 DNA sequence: TGCGCCAGCAGCCCGCCCGATTTGGGTGAGCAGTTCTTC.

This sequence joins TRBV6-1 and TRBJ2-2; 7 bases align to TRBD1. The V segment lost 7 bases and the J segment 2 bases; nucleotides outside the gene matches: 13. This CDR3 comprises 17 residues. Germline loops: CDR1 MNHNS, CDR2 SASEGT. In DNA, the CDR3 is TGTGCCAGCACCCGGGACAGTCTCTCCCCTAACACCGGGGAGCTGTTTTTT. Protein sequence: CASTRDSLSPNTGELFF.

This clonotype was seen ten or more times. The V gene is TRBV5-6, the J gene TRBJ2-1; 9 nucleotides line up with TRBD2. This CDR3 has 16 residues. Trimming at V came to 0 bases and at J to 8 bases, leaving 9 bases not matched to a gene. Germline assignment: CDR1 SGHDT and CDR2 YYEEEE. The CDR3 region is CASSLGWSSGMDEQFF. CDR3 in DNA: TGTGCCAGCAGCTTGGGGTGGTCTAGCGGGATGGATGAGCAGTTCTTC.

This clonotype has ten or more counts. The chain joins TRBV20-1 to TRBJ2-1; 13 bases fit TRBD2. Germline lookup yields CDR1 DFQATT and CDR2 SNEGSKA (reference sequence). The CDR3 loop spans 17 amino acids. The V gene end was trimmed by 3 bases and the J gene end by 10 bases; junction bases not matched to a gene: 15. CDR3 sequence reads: CSASLSGLAGLRGEQFF. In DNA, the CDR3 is TGCAGTGCTAGCTTATCGGGACTAGCGGGGCTCAGGGGGGAGCAGTTCTTC.

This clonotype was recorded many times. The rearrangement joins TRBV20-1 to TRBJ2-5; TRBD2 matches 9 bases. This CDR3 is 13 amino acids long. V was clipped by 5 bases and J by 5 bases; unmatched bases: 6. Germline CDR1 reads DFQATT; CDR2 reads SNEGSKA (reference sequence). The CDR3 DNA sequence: TGCAGTGCTGGCGGGGGGGCGCGGGAGACCCAGTACTTC. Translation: CSAGGGARETQYF.

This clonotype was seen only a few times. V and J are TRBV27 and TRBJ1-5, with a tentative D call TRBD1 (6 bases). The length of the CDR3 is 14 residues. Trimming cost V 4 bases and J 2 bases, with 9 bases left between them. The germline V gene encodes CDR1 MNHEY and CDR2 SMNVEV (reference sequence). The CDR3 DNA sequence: TGTGCCAGCAGTTGGGCAGGGGGCAATCAGCCCCAGCATTTT. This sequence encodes CASSWAGGNQPQHF.

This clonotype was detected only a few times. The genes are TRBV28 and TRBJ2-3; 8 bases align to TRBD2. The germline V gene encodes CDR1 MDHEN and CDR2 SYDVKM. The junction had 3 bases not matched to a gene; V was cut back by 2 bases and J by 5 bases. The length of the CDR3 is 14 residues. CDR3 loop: CASSLSGSRDTQYF. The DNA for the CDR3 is TGTGCCAGCAGTTTAAGCGGGAGTCGAGATACGCAGTATTTT. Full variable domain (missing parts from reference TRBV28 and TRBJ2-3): DVKVTQSSRYLVKRTGEKVFLECVQDMDHENMFWYRQDPGLGLRLIYFSYDVKMKEKGDIPEGYSVSREKKERFSLILESASTNQTSMYLCASSLSGSRDTQYFGPGTRLTVL.

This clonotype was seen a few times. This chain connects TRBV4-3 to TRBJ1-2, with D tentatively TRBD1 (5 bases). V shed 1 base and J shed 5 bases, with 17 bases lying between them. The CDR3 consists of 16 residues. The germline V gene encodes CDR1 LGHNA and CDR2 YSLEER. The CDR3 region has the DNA TGCGCCAGCAGCCAAGCGAGGGTAGGGGCCAATTATGGCTACACCTTC. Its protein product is CASSQARVGANYGYTF.

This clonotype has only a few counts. The DNA of the CDR3 is TGTGCCTGGAGTGCTTTCCCAAATAATTCACCCCTCCACTTT. This gives the protein CAWSAFPNNSPLHF. The chain recombines TRBV30 with TRBJ1-6; D gene uncertain. This CDR3 has 14 amino acids. CDR1 is GTSNPN, CDR2 SVGIG, per germline (reference sequence). V shed 1 base and J shed 5 bases, with 9 bases lying between them.

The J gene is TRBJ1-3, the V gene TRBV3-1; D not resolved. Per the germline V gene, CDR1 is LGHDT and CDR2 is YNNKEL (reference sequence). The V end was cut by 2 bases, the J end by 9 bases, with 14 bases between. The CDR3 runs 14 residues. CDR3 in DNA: TGTGCCAGCAGCCAAACGGCCCCGGTGGGCACCATATATTTT. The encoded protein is CASSQTAPVGTIYF.

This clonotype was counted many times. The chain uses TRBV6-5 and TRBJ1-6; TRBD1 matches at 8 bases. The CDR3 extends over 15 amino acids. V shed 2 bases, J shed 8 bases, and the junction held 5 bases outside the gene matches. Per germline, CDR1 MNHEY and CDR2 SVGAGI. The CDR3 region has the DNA TGTGCCAGCAGTTACACGACAGGGGAGGATTCACCCCTCCACTTT. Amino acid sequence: CASSYTTGEDSPLHF.